A single T cell receptor beta chain is shown here with its context. The antigen remains undetermined. RNA extraction was followed by reverse transcription into cDNA, which acted as the sequencing template. The repertoire was sequenced with immunoSEQ multiplex PCR; TCRdb's copy has only in-frame clones and lacks some. The table lists around 140,000 clones, around 49% of them singletons. This CDR3 spans 14 amino acids. V gave up 5 bases and J gave up 13 bases, with 18 bases separating them. The germline CDR1 and CDR2 sequences are PRHDT and FYEKMQ (reference sequence). The data are from a study of CD8+ T cells in alopecia areata. Overall study results and limits: Although TCR sharing was seen in mice, sharing across patients was less clear, possibly for HLA-related reasons. Alopecia totalis/universalis scalp especially showed more expanded CD8+ clones than normal scalp.

The TCR originated in a human donor with alopecia areata. The V gene is TRBV13, the J gene TRBJ1-6; TRBD1 might be the D (5 bases). The source was CD8+ T cells sorted from blood, collected at week 0. CDR3 DNA sequence: TGTGCCAGCAGCCGGGGGACTGACTATGGGCCCCTCCACTTT. It translates to CASSRGTDYGPLHF.